There are many counts of the clone carrying this TCR beta chain. Its cognate antigen is unknown. Germline CDR1 reads LNHNV; CDR2 reads YYDKDF (reference sequence). CDR3 length: 17 amino acids. J gave up 6 bases and V 0 bases, and 11 bases lay outside the gene matches. Naive CD8 T cells were picked out by sorting for CD8+CD4-CCR7+CD45RA+. This sample was included in a study of molecular identifiers for immune sequencing clone quantification. Using its own MiXCR run on the PCR reads, TCRdb lists one record per CDR3 protein. The sample lists some 96,000 distinct CDR3 sequences; roughly 26% were seen once. Whole-study results and caveats: Under 1% of molecules in naive cells, but over 97% of effector molecules, belonged to clones above 20 RNA copies.

The sequenced material came from naive CD8+ T cells from blood, with Jurkat cell RNA spiked in. Subset reported: FACS-sorted CD8+CD4-CCR7+CD45RA+ naive T cells. The chain joins TRBV15 to TRBJ1-1, with 9 bases fitting TRBD1. The clonotype originates from a human donor in good health. Some libraries in this study had Jurkat cell RNA spiked in. CDR3 region: CATSRDWGGTGMAEAFF. CDR3 coding DNA: TGTGCCACCAGCAGAGATTGGGGAGGGACAGGGATGGCTGAAGCTTTCTTT.